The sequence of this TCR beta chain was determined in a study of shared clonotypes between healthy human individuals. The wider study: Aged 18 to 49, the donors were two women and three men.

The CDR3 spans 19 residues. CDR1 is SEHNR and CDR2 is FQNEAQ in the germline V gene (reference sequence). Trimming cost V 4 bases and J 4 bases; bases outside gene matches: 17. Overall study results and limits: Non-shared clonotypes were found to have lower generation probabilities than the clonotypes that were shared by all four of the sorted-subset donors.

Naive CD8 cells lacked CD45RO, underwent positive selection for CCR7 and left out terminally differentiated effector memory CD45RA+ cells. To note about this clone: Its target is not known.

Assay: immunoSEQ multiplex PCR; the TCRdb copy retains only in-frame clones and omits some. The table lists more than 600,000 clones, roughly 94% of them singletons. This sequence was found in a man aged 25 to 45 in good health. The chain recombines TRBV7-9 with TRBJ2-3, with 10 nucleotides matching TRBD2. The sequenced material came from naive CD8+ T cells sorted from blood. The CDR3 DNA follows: TGTGCCAGCAGCTCTAAAGGGGCTAGCGGGAGCTCAAAAGCAGATACGCAGTATTTT. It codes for CASSSKGASGSSKADTQYF.